A selection of T cell receptor beta chains follows, all from one sample in a study of T cells in narcolepsy. Measured with immunoSEQ multiplex PCR; TCRdb has only the in-frame clones, and not every one. The data hold over 25,000 clones, with approximately 86% observed a single time. The sample consisted of CD45RA- memory CD4+ T cells from PBMCs. The origin of the receptors is a human donor with narcolepsy. CDR3s include the opening cysteine and the closing phenylalanine or tryptophan. A D gene is named only where the DNA matches it firmly. The listing skips clone size in some rows; elsewhere it reads once, few, many or a size class.

TRBV5-1	.	TRBJ1-2	15	TRBD1	TGCGCCAGCAGCTTGGCCCCGGGACAGGACTATGGCTACACCTTC	CASSLAPGQDYGYTF
TRBV2	once	TRBJ2-7	12	.	TGTGCCAGCAGTGAACAGGGCTACGAGCAGTACTTC	CASSEQGYEQYF
TRBV19	.	TRBJ1-1	9	.	TGTGCCAGCGGATATGAAGCTTTCTTT	CASGYEAFF
TRBV5-8	.	TRBJ1-1	13	.	TGTGCCAGCAATGATGGGCCGAACACTGAAGCTTTCTTT	CASNDGPNTEAFF
TRBV19	.	TRBJ1-1	18	TRBD1	TGTGCCAGTAGTATAGTCGGAGCCGCGACAGGGGTGAACACTGAAGCTTTCTTT	CASSIVGAATGVNTEAFF
TRBV5-8	.	TRBJ2-2	16	TRBD1	TGTGCCAGCAGTTTGGGACAGGGGGCTGGCACCGGGGAGCTGTTTTTT	CASSLGQGAGTGELFF
TRBV7-6	.	TRBJ1-2	12	.	TGTGCCAGCAGCAACGGGGTGGAGGGCTACACCTTC	CASSNGVEGYTF
TRBV4-1	few	TRBJ2-5	13	.	TGCGCCAGCAGCCTGGGACCCCAAGAGACCCAGTACTTC	CASSLGPQETQYF
TRBV5-1	few	TRBJ1-3	16	.	TGCGCCAGCAGCAGGACGGGGGCGGGGGCGGGAAACACCATATATTTT	CASSRTGAGAGNTIYF
TRBV5-1	.	TRBJ1-3	14	.	TGCGCCAGCAGCTTGGAGCGGGGGGGAAACACCATATATTTT	CASSLERGGNTIYF
TRBV14	few	TRBJ2-1	13	TRBD2	TGTGCCAGCAGCCAAGTCGGGGGGGGTGAGCAGTTCTTC	CASSQVGGGEQFF
TRBV5-4	once	TRBJ2-3	16	TRBD1	TGTGCCAGCAGCCCGGGACAGGTTCGGAGCACAGATACGCAGTATTTT	CASSPGQVRSTDTQYF
TRBV5-1	.	TRBJ2-3	15	TRBD2	TGCGCCAGCAGCTCGGGAGGCCAACCTACAGATACGCAGTATTTT	CASSSGGQPTDTQYF
TRBV6-1	.	TRBJ1-5	15	.	TGTGCCAGCAGTGGATTCAGGGCTTTGAGACAGCCCCAGCATTTT	CASSGFRALRQPQHF
TRBV7-2	.	TRBJ2-3	16	.	TGTGCCAGCAGCCTCTCGGGAATCGCTAGCACAGATACGCAGTATTTT	CASSLSGIASTDTQYF
TRBV6-1	.	TRBJ2-3	16	TRBD1	TGTGCCAGCAGTGATGTGGGGGGACAGGGGATCGATACGCAGTATTTT	CASSDVGGQGIDTQYF
TRBV25-1	.	TRBJ2-7	14	.	TGTGCCAGCAGTACCGACCGGGGAAATCGCGAGCAGTACTTC	CASSTDRGNREQYF
TRBV4-1	.	TRBJ1-6	15	TRBD1	TGCGCCAGCAGGCAACAGGGGCGCTATAATTCACCCCTCCACTTT	CASRQQGRYNSPLHF
TRBV18	few	TRBJ2-2	13	.	TGTGCCAGCAGGCCCGCGAACACCGGGGAGCTGTTTTTT	CASRPANTGELFF
TRBV4-1	.	TRBJ1-4	17	.	TGCGCCAGCAGCCAAGCCCCATGGGGGGCAACTAATGAAAAACTGTTTTTT	CASSQAPWGATNEKLFF
TRBV2	.	TRBJ2-5	14	TRBD1	TGTGCCAGCGTAGGGGACAGGCCACAAGAGACCCAGTACTTC	CASVGDRPQETQYF
TRBV6-1	.	TRBJ1-1	14	.	TGTGCCAGCAGTCTACAGGGAGGCGACACTGAAGCTTTCTTT	CASSLQGGDTEAFF
TRBV10-3	.	TRBJ2-1	13	.	TGTGCCATCAGTACGGGCGATTTCGGTGAGCAGTTCTTC	CAISTGDFGEQFF
TRBV11-2	.	TRBJ2-5	15	TRBD1	TGTGCCAGCAGCCCCGGGACAGGGAACCAAGAGACCCAGTACTTC	CASSPGTGNQETQYF
TRBV19	.	TRBJ1-1	15	.	TGTGCCACCCAAGGGGGACCCTGGAGGGAAGCTGAAGCTTTCTTT	CATQGGPWREAEAFF
TRBV2	.	TRBJ1-4	13	TRBD1	TGTGCCAGCAGTGAGACAGGGGTAGAAAAACTGTTTTTT	CASSETGVEKLFF
TRBV6-1	.	TRBJ1-4	15	TRBD1	TGTGCCAGCAGTCGGGGACAGGGTTTAAATGAAAAACTGTTTTTT	CASSRGQGLNEKLFF
TRBV19	.	TRBJ1-2	14	TRBD1	TGTGCCAGTAGTGACCCCGGGACAGGGGATGGCTACACCTTC	CASSDPGTGDGYTF
TRBV20-1	.	TRBJ2-7	11	.	TGCAGTGCTAGTCCGGGCGGCGAGCAGTACTTC	CSASPGGEQYF
TRBV5-1	.	TRBJ2-5	13	.	TGCGCCAGCAGCTTGGATAGATGGGAGACCCAGTACTTC	CASSLDRWETQYF
TRBV28	.	TRBJ1-2	13	.	TGTGCCAGCGGAATACCGGGGGCTTATGGCTACACCTTC	CASGIPGAYGYTF
TRBV5-1	.	TRBJ1-1	15	TRBD1	TGCGCCAGCAGCTTGGCTCAGACAGGGCTCACTGAAGCTTTCTTT	CASSLAQTGLTEAFF
TRBV5-5	.	TRBJ1-3	12	.	TGTGCCAGCAGCTTCACTGGGGGACGGTGGAATTTT	CASSFTGGRWNF
TRBV5-4	few	TRBJ1-2	14	.	TGTGCCAGCAGCTTGGCCATGGGGGCGCAAGGCTACACCTTC	CASSLAMGAQGYTF
TRBV10-1	.	TRBJ2-3	14	TRBD1	TGCGCCAGCAGTCGACAGGGCCGCACAGATACGCAGTATTTT	CASSRQGRTDTQYF
TRBV18	.	TRBJ1-1	15	.	TGTGCCAGCTCACGCGCCGGGAGGGCGAACACTGAAGCTTTCTTT	CASSRAGRANTEAFF